These 16 T cell receptor beta chains originate from one sample sequenced in a study of T cells after yellow fever vaccination. MiXCR, run by TCRdb on the 5' RACE reads, gives a single entry per CDR3 protein. The data hold roughly 500,000 distinct CDR3 sequences, with under 25% observed a single time. The source material was PBMCs, sampled 15 days after the yellow fever booster vaccination. These TCRs come from a man aged 25-45 years who received the YFV17D yellow fever vaccine.

This clonotype occurred a few times. This chain joins TRBV28 and TRBJ2-1; TRBD2 matches at 9 bases. The CDR3 is 15 amino acids. Trimming removed 0 bases from V and 11 bases from J; junction bases left unmatched: 8. Germline values: CDR1 MDHEN, CDR2 SYDVKM. Here the CDR3 reads CASSLWDSGSSKQFF. DNA for the CDR3: TGTGCCAGCAGTTTATGGGATAGCGGGAGCTCTAAGCAGTTCTTC.

The V and J genes are TRBV7-9 and TRBJ2-3; unclear D gene. V was trimmed by 5 bases and J by 10 bases, leaving 7 bases between them. CDR3 size: 10 residues. Germline V gene lookup returns CDR1 SEHNR and CDR2 FQNEAQ (reference sequence). The CDR3 sequence is CASSPTAQYF. The CDR3 region has the DNA TGTGCCAGCAGCCCTACGGCGCAGTATTTT.

J is TRBJ2-3 and V is TRBV7-2; unclear D gene. The germline gives CDR1 SGHTA, CDR2 FQGNSA. This CDR3 comprises 13 residues. Trimming shortened V by 4 bases and J by 2 bases, and 7 bases separated the two germline ends. The CDR3 loop is CASSSWATDTQYF. The CDR3, as DNA: TGTGCCAGCAGCTCATGGGCCACAGATACGCAGTATTTT.

The genes are TRBV5-1 and TRBJ2-2; tentatively, D is TRBD2 (6 bases). Germline assignment: CDR1 SGHRS and CDR2 YFSETQ. This CDR3 has 17 amino acids. The germline V and J ends were trimmed by 4 bases and 5 bases, with 21 bases remaining between them. This CDR3 is CASSHYGSRTLTGELFF. The CDR3 DNA sequence: TGCGCCAGCAGCCACTACGGGAGCCGAACTCTAACCGGGGAGCTGTTTTTT.

The chain couples TRBV21-1 to TRBJ2-3. TRBV21-1 counts as a pseudogene. This CDR3 is built from 14 residues. The CDR3 region has the DNA TGTGCCAGCAGCCCAGCTATGAGCAGTCATACGCAGTATTTT. Amino acids: CASSPAMSSHTQYF.

This clonotype was picked up a small number of times. The rearrangement uses TRBV10-3 and TRBJ2-7; possibly TRBD1 for D (6 bases). This CDR3 comprises 12 residues. The germline V gene encodes CDR1 ENHRY and CDR2 SYGVKD. Between the trimmed V and J ends, which lost 3 bases and 3 bases, there was a span of 6 bases. CDR3 protein: CAISEGGYEQYF. CDR3 nucleotides: TGTGCCATCAGTGAAGGGGGCTACGAGCAGTACTTC.

The chain combines TRBV4-3 with TRBJ1-2; D ambiguous. Trimming stripped 0 bases from V and 7 bases from J, with 9 bases between. CDR3 length equals 13 residues. The germline V gene has CDR1 LGHNA and CDR2 YSLEER. This chain's CDR3 is CASSQDVDFGYTF. The CDR3 DNA follows: TGCGCCAGCAGCCAAGATGTAGACTTTGGCTACACCTTC.

The V gene is TRBV28, the J gene TRBJ1-2, with 11 bases fitting TRBD1. CDR1 is MDHEN and CDR2 is SYDVKM in the germline V gene. This CDR3 region has 14 residues. V lost 5 bases, J lost 5 bases, and 4 bases stayed unmatched. The CDR3 region is CASSIRDRGYGYTF. CDR3 coding DNA: TGTGCCAGCAGTATTCGGGACAGGGGGTATGGCTACACCTTC.

The chain combines TRBV14 with TRBJ2-7; a possible D gene is TRBD1 (6 bases). In germline, CDR1 is SGHDN, CDR2 FVKESK. V lost 1 base and J lost 3, with 13 bases in between. The CDR3 has 15 amino acids. For the CDR3, the DNA is TGTGCCAGCAGCCAAGTAAGGGGGAGCAACTACGAGCAGTACTTC. The encoded protein is CASSQVRGSNYEQYF.

CDR3 in DNA: TGTGCCATCAGTGAGTCGACCTACAATGAGCAGTTCTTC. Amino acid sequence: CAISESTYNEQFF. The chain carries TRBV10-3 and TRBJ2-1; D unclear. CDR3 size: 13 residues. Germline CDR1 and CDR2: ENHRY and SYGVKD. Deletions cut 0 bases from V and 2 bases from J, with 2 bases between.

This clonotype came up a few times. V is TRBV5-1 and J is TRBJ2-4; possible D gene TRBD2, 6 bases. This CDR3 is built from 16 residues. Looked up from germline, CDR1 is SGHRS and CDR2 is YFSETQ. Trimming took 0 bases from V and 3 from J, leaving 13 bases between them. In DNA, the CDR3 is TGCGCCAGCAGCTTGGCCGGGGGAGATGGCAAAAACATTCAGTACTTC. Protein product: CASSLAGGDGKNIQYF.

The rearrangement links TRBV29-1 to TRBJ2-2, with D possibly TRBD1 on 6 matching bases. Germline assignment: CDR1 SQVTM and CDR2 ANQGSEA. Trimming removed 5 bases at V and 0 bases at J, with 10 bases between. The CDR3 loop spans 14 amino acids. The CDR3 protein is CSVSWTANTGELFF. CDR3 DNA: TGCAGCGTTTCGTGGACAGCGAACACCGGGGAGCTGTTTTTT.

V is TRBV4-1 and J is TRBJ2-1, with TRBD2 identical over 10 bases. Germline V gene lookup returns CDR1 MGHRA and CDR2 YSYEKL. V gave up 9 bases and J gave up 0 bases; unmatched junction bases: 11. This CDR3 region has 17 residues. This chain's CDR3 is CASRGLAEPGSYNEQFF. The CDR3 DNA reads TGCGCCAGTCGTGGACTAGCGGAACCGGGCTCCTACAATGAGCAGTTCTTC.

In its sample, this clonotype was seen many times. The V and J genes are TRBV6-1 and TRBJ2-5; TRBD2 matches 7 bases. This CDR3 contains 17 residues. J was trimmed by 0 bases and V by 6 bases; bases with no gene match: 13. Germline values: CDR1 MNHNS, CDR2 SASEGT. The CDR3 DNA sequence: TGTGCCAGCAGCCGCCCTATGGGGAGCGGGGACCAAGAGACCCAGTACTTC. This codes for CASSRPMGSGDQETQYF.

This clonotype showed up just a few times. The chain couples TRBV29-1 to TRBJ2-2; tentative D call: TRBD1 (7 bases). Trimming pared 3 bases from V and 6 bases from J, leaving 8 bases between. Germline V gene sequence: CDR1 SQVTM, CDR2 ANQGSEA. This CDR3 region has 12 residues. As DNA, the CDR3 is TGCAGCGTTGACAGGGGGGCCGGGGAGCTGTTTTTT. Translating it yields CSVDRGAGELFF.

This sequence joins TRBV10-3 and TRBJ2-7; no firm D call. The germline CDR1 and CDR2 sequences are ENHRY and SYGVKD. V was pared by 4 bases and J by 2 bases, with 15 bases between. CDR3 size: 15 residues. CDR3 coding DNA: TGTGCCATCAGTGGGGAAACAGCTACTACCTACGAGCAGTACTTC. Its protein is CAISGETATTYEQYF.